This TCR beta chain was captured in a study of a mutant IDH1 vaccine in newly diagnosed glioma. Study context: Vaccinations were initiated 4-6 weeks following radiotherapy alone, or were given together with temozolomide cycles. Of the patients given treatment, approximately 60% were male and about 40% were female, and a mean age of roughly 40 years was recorded. Previous care, which was radiotherapy, temozolomide, or both, most often involved both. Study-level results: Apparently unrelated to pseudoprogression were changes in the top peripheral T cell clonotypes.

The germline V and J ends were trimmed by 7 bases and 0 bases, with 13 bases remaining between them. CDR3 size: 15 residues. Germline assignment: CDR1 MGHRA and CDR2 YSYEKL. Repertoires were generated with immunoSEQ multiplex PCR, while TCRdb's copy carries only in-frame clones and drops some. The sample consists of 50,000 or so clones, approximately 88% of them appearing once. Stated time point: week 47, end of study. Mutant IDH1 20-mer peptide, at 300 ug, made up each vaccine dose, with topical imiquimod. Worth noting for this clone: What it binds is not known.

The chain couples TRBV4-1 to TRBJ2-1; D remains ambiguous. Sequenced here: PBMCs, sampled from a glioma patient whose treatment included an IDH1 peptide vaccine. The receptor was isolated from a woman younger than 45 with glioma. Some clones in this sample may be carry-over from other donors' samples. As DNA, the CDR3 is TGCGCCAGCACCACCTCAGGAATCTCCTACAATGAGCAGTTCTTC. It yields the protein CASTTSGISYNEQFF.